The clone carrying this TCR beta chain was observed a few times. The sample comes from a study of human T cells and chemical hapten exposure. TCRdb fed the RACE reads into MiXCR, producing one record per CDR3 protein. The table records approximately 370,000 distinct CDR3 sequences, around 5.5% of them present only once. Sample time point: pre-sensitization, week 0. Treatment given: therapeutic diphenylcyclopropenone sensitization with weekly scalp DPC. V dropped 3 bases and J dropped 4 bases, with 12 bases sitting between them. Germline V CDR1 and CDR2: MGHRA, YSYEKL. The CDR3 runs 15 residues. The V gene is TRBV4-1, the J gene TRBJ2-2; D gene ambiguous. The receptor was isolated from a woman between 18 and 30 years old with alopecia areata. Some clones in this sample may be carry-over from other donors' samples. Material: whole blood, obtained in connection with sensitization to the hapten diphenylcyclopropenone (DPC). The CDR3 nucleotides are TGCGCCAGCAGCCAGGAAACCCTAACCACCGGGGAGCTGTTTTTT. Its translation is CASSQETLTTGELFF.